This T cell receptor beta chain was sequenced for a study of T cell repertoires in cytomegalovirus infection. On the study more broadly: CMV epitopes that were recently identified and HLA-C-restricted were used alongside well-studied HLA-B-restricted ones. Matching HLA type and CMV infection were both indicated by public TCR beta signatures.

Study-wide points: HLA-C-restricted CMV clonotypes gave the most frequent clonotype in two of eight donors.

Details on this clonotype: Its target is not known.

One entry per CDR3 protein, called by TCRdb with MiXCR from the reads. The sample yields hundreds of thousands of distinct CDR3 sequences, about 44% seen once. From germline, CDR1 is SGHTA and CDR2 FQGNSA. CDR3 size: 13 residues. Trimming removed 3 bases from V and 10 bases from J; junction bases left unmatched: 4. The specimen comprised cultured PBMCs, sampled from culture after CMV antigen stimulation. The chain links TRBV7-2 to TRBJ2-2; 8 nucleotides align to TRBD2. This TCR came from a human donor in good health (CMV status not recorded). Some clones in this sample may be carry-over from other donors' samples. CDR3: CASSFGGRLELFF. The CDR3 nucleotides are TGTGCCAGCAGCTTTGGCGGGAGGCTGGAGCTGTTTTTT.